The rows below give T cell receptor beta chains drawn from one sample of a study of T-cell reconstitution after alpha-beta-depleted transplantation in children. MiXCR, run by TCRdb on the PCR reads, gives a single entry per CDR3 protein. The table lists about 420,000 distinct CDR3 sequences, approximately 11% of them singletons, with 4.5% to 7% in the top ten. The source was PBMCs from the stem cell graft donor, collected from the stem cell graft. Receptors originate from a human donor who donated a stem cell graft to a child with acute myeloid leukemia. Each CDR3 is given with its conserved first and last residue. Each record gives: V gene, J gene, clone size, D gene, CDR3 protein, CDR3 DNA. D genes are given only for firm matches. Clone size, where shown, is once, few, many, or a class for clones that have expanded.

V: TRBV6-5; J: TRBJ2-2; size: few; D: TRBD1; CDR3: CASSYSPGGSGTGELFF; DNA: TGTGCCAGCAGTTACTCGCCAGGGGGTTCGGGCACCGGGGAGCTGTTTTTT
V: TRBV29-1; J: TRBJ2-2; size: many; D: TRBD2; CDR3: CSVGLAGGPKGELFF; DNA: TGCAGCGTCGGACTAGCGGGGGGACCTAAGGGGGAGCTGTTTTTT
V: TRBV12-3/TRBV12-4; J: TRBJ2-5; size: -; D: TRBD1; CDR3: CASRPTGRVPETQYF; DNA: TGTGCCAGCAGGCCGACAGGGCGGGTCCCAGAGACCCAGTACTTC
V: TRBV5-6; J: TRBJ1-1; size: many; D: -; CDR3: CASSLEAGDEAFF; DNA: TGTGCCAGCAGCTTGGAGGCAGGAGATGAAGCTTTCTTT
V: TRBV5-1; J: TRBJ2-1; size: -; D: TRBD2; CDR3: CASSWTGASGRADNEQFF; DNA: TGCGCCAGCAGCTGGACGGGCGCTAGCGGGAGGGCCGACAATGAGCAGTTCTTC
V: TRBV20-1; J: TRBJ2-3; size: -; D: -; CDR3: CSARDLADVSPDTQYF; DNA: TGCAGTGCTAGAGATTTGGCTGACGTATCACCAGATACGCAGTATTTT
V: TRBV4-1; J: TRBJ2-1; size: many; D: TRBD2; CDR3: CASSQAGGPRNEQFF; DNA: TGCGCCAGCAGCCAAGCGGGAGGGCCTCGCAATGAGCAGTTCTTC
V: TRBV24-1; J: TRBJ2-3; size: -; D: -; CDR3: CATSDRASRNTQYF; DNA: TGTGCCACCAGTGATCGGGCCTCGAGAAATACGCAGTATTTC
V: TRBV12-3/TRBV12-4; J: TRBJ2-1; size: -; D: -; CDR3: CATWIGMDNEQFF; DNA: TGTGCCACCTGGATAGGGATGGACAATGAGCAGTTCTTC
V: TRBV20-1; J: TRBJ2-3; size: few; D: -; CDR3: CSASGATSTDTQYF; DNA: TGCAGTGCTAGTGGGGCCACTAGCACAGATACGCAGTATTTT
V: TRBV3-1; J: TRBJ2-5; size: many; D: -; CDR3: CASTGRRQETQYF; DNA: TGTGCCAGCACCGGCAGGAGGCAAGAGACCCAGTACTTC
V: TRBV9; J: TRBJ2-3; size: many; D: TRBD1; CDR3: CASSGSTGGTDTQYF; DNA: TGTGCCAGCAGCGGCTCGACAGGGGGCACAGATACGCAGTATTTT
V: TRBV9; J: TRBJ2-5; size: -; D: -; CDR3: CASSGGVETQYF; DNA: TGTGCCAGCAGCGGAGGGGTAGAGACCCAGTACTTC
V: TRBV15; J: TRBJ2-5; size: many; D: TRBD2; CDR3: CATSRQQRGQETQYF; DNA: TGTGCCACCAGCCGCCAGCAGCGGGGACAAGAGACCCAGTACTTC
V: TRBV4-2; J: TRBJ2-3; size: few; D: -; CDR3: CASSQEGSGTAHTDTQYF; DNA: TGTGCCAGCAGCCAAGAAGGGTCCGGGACTGCACACACAGATACGCAGTATTTT
V: TRBV7-9; J: TRBJ1-1; size: few; D: -; CDR3: CASSLTGFTEAFF; DNA: TGTGCCAGCAGCTTAACGGGGTTCACTGAAGCTTTCTTT
V: TRBV5-5; J: TRBJ2-7; size: few; D: -; CDR3: CASSLGQLPSYEQYF; DNA: TGTGCCAGCAGCTTGGGTCAGCTCCCCTCCTACGAGCAGTACTTC
V: TRBV28; J: TRBJ2-1; size: many; D: -; CDR3: CASSPLRGYNEQFF; DNA: TGTGCCAGCAGTCCCCTGAGGGGGTACAATGAGCAGTTCTTC
V: TRBV3-1; J: TRBJ2-5; size: -; D: TRBD1; CDR3: CASSQVTGASETQYF; DNA: TGTGCCAGCAGCCAAGTGACAGGGGCCTCAGAGACCCAGTACTTC
V: TRBV7-8; J: TRBJ2-7; size: many; D: TRBD2; CDR3: CASSSQTSGEGEQYF; DNA: TGTGCCAGCAGCTCCCAGACTAGCGGAGAAGGCGAGCAGTACTTC
V: TRBV27; J: TRBJ2-7; size: -; D: TRBD2; CDR3: CASSLRGLAGGYEQYF; DNA: TGTGCCAGCAGTTTAAGGGGGCTAGCGGGAGGGTACGAGCAGTACTTC
V: TRBV9; J: TRBJ2-3; size: few; D: -; CDR3: CASSVGVSGTDTQYF; DNA: TGTGCCAGCAGCGTAGGAGTTAGCGGCACAGATACGCAGTATTTT
V: TRBV19; J: TRBJ1-1; size: -; D: TRBD1; CDR3: CASSADRDTEAFF; DNA: TGTGCCAGTAGTGCTGACAGGGACACTGAAGCTTTCTTT
V: TRBV5-1; J: TRBJ2-3; size: many; D: -; CDR3: CASSGSTDTQYF; DNA: TGTGCCAGCAGCGGGAGCACAGATACGCAGTATTTT
V: TRBV6-5; J: TRBJ2-7; size: -; D: TRBD2; CDR3: CASTERSGLAVYEQYF; DNA: TGTGCCAGCACCGAAAGGAGTGGACTAGCGGTATACGAGCAGTACTTC
V: TRBV12-3/TRBV12-4; J: TRBJ1-2; size: -; D: -; CDR3: CASSIMGGMDGYTF; DNA: TGTGCCAGCAGCATAATGGGGGGAATGGATGGCTACACCTTC
V: TRBV7-9; J: TRBJ2-3; size: many; D: -; CDR3: CASILSGTDTQYF; DNA: TGTGCCAGCATCCTCTCGGGCACAGATACGCAGTATTTT
V: TRBV5-6; J: TRBJ2-5; size: -; D: -; CDR3: CASSLGLGGLETQYF; DNA: TGTGCCAGCAGCTTGGGGCTGGGGGGCTTGGAGACCCAGTACTTC
V: TRBV7-9; J: TRBJ1-2; size: many; D: -; CDR3: CASSFVGTDGYTF; DNA: TGTGCCAGCAGCTTCGTCGGGACGGACGGCTACACCTTC
V: TRBV6-2/TRBV6-3; J: TRBJ2-1; size: many; D: TRBD2; CDR3: CASSPGLAGAGDEQFF; DNA: TGTGCCAGCAGTCCGGGACTAGCGGGAGCGGGCGATGAGCAGTTCTTC
V: TRBV20-1; J: TRBJ2-1; size: few; D: -; CDR3: CSAGRDVGNEQFF; DNA: TGCAGTGCCGGGCGGGACGTTGGCAATGAGCAGTTCTTC
V: TRBV5-1; J: TRBJ2-5; size: -; D: TRBD1; CDR3: CASSYDGQGTETQYF; DNA: TGCGCCAGCAGCTACGACGGACAGGGGACAGAGACCCAGTACTTC
V: TRBV5-6; J: TRBJ2-7; size: few; D: -; CDR3: CASSFLPSSYEQYF; DNA: TGTGCCAGCAGCTTCTTGCCCAGCTCCTACGAGCAGTACTTC
V: TRBV3-1; J: TRBJ1-1; size: -; D: -; CDR3: CASSQWPSEAFF; DNA: TGTGCCAGCAGCCAATGGCCCTCTGAAGCTTTCTTT
V: TRBV6-4; J: TRBJ2-1; size: -; D: TRBD2; CDR3: CASSDRTTSGIYNEQFF; DNA: TGTGCCAGCAGTGACCGGACAACTAGCGGGATCTACAATGAGCAGTTCTTC
V: TRBV7-9; J: TRBJ1-2; size: few; D: TRBD1; CDR3: CASSSSSRDRGIEGYTF; DNA: TGTGCCAGCAGTTCTTCCTCCCGGGACAGGGGAATAGAAGGCTACACCTTC
V: TRBV3-1; J: TRBJ2-2; size: few; D: -; CDR3: CASSQTGHRITGELFF; DNA: TGTGCCAGCAGCCAGACGGGACACCGCATCACCGGGGAGCTGTTTTTT
V: TRBV29-1; J: TRBJ1-1; size: -; D: -; CDR3: CSVGRQNTEAFF; DNA: TGCAGCGTTGGCAGACAGAACACTGAAGCTTTCTTT
V: TRBV5-1; J: TRBJ1-2; size: many; D: -; CDR3: CASSLDNYGYTF; DNA: TGCGCCAGCAGCTTGGACAACTATGGCTACACCTTC
V: TRBV12-3/TRBV12-4; J: TRBJ1-1; size: many; D: -; CDR3: CASSRDPGPTEAFF; DNA: TGTGCCAGCAGCCGGGACCCTGGGCCCACTGAAGCTTTCTTT
V: TRBV6-5; J: TRBJ2-5; size: many; D: TRBD1; CDR3: CASRKGQGPQETQYF; DNA: TGTGCCAGCAGAAAGGGACAGGGGCCCCAAGAGACCCAGTACTTC
V: TRBV7-6; J: TRBJ2-2; size: few; D: TRBD2; CDR3: CASSWQSGGERVTGELFF; DNA: TGTGCCAGCAGCTGGCAAAGCGGGGGGGAACGCGTCACCGGGGAGCTGTTTTTT
V: TRBV5-6; J: TRBJ1-5; size: -; D: -; CDR3: CASSRTKRGSNQPQHF; DNA: TGTGCCAGCAGCCGCACGAAACGGGGCAGCAATCAGCCCCAGCATTTT
V: TRBV4-1; J: TRBJ2-5; size: few; D: -; CDR3: CASSQTTKATQYF; DNA: TGCGCCAGCAGCCAAACCACAAAGGCGACCCAGTACTTC
V: TRBV4-1; J: TRBJ2-1; size: many; D: TRBD1; CDR3: CASSQSGTAYNEQFF; DNA: TGCGCCAGCAGCCAGAGTGGGACAGCGTACAATGAGCAGTTCTTC
V: TRBV5-1; J: TRBJ2-5; size: -; D: -; CDR3: CASSLGHSGETQYF; DNA: TGCGCCAGCAGCCTAGGACACTCCGGGGAGACCCAGTACTTC